Following are 8 T cell receptor beta chains from one sample sequenced in a study of blood T cell repertoires in COVID-19. Measured with immunoSEQ multiplex PCR; TCRdb has only the in-frame clones, and not every one. The table lists approximately 250,000 clones, approximately 86% of them singletons, with about 5.2% in the top ten. The specimen was peripheral blood. These receptor sequences come from a woman in her fifties or sixties with COVID-19, enrolled during active disease.

This sequence joins TRBV19 and TRBJ2-3; TRBD2 matches at 13 bases. In germline, CDR1 is LNHDA, CDR2 SQIVND (reference sequence). The CDR3 runs to 15 residues. With 7 bases clipped from V and 6 bases from J, the junction kept 7 bases outside the gene matches. This chain's CDR3 is CASTKGLAGADTQYF. The CDR3 coding sequence is TGTGCCAGTACGAAAGGACTAGCGGGAGCGGATACGCAGTATTTT.

A single count supports this clone. This sequence joins TRBV24-1 and TRBJ1-2; TRBD1 agrees at 8 bases. This CDR3 has 14 amino acids. The germline V gene encodes CDR1 KGHDR and CDR2 SFDVKD. V shed 6 bases, J shed 2 bases, and the junction held 4 bases outside the gene matches. The CDR3 sequence is CATSQRTGNYGYTF. CDR3 DNA sequence: TGTGCCACCAGTCAACGGACAGGGAACTATGGCTACACCTTC.

V gene TRBV29-1 combines with J gene TRBJ2-1; no firm D call. Germline V gene lookup returns CDR1 SQVTM and CDR2 ANQGSEA. V dropped 3 bases and J dropped 1 base, with 10 bases sitting between them. The CDR3 sequence is 14 residues long. The CDR3 bases are TGCAGCGTTGAGTTCAGGCGATCCTACAATGAGCAGTTCTTC. Amino acids: CSVEFRRSYNEQFF.

This chain connects TRBV9 to TRBJ1-3; 9 nucleotides agree with TRBD1. Trimming cost V 0 bases and J 4 bases; bases outside gene matches: 5. The CDR3 loop spans 16 amino acids. Germline CDR1 reads SGDLS; CDR2 reads YYNGEE. The CDR3 DNA follows: TGTGCCAGCAGCGTAGTAACAGGGGGCTCCGGAAACACCATATATTTT. Its translation is CASSVVTGGSGNTIYF.

This clone showed up just a few times. V gene TRBV28 combines with J gene TRBJ2-6; D gene ambiguous. The CDR3 covers 15 residues. Trimming left V 5 bases short and J 3 bases short, with 11 bases between. Germline V gene data show CDR1 as MDHEN and CDR2 as SYDVKM. The CDR3 DNA sequence: TGTGCCAGCAGTATCCAGAGGCTTGGGGCCAACGTCCTGACTTTC. Residues: CASSIQRLGANVLTF.

CDR3 DNA sequence: TGTGCCAGCTCACAAGACAGGAGTACCTACGAGCAGTACTTC. It is translated as CASSQDRSTYEQYF. The chain joins TRBV18 to TRBJ2-7; TRBD1 is a possible D gene (6 bases). The V and J ends lost 4 bases and 2 bases respectively, with 12 bases between them. The CDR3 sequence is 14 residues long. The V gene's germline CDR1 is KGHSH and CDR2 LQKENI.

This clone was observed once. The J gene is TRBJ2-3, the V gene TRBV7-9; unclear D gene. The CDR3 contains 14 residues. CDR1 SEHNR and CDR2 FQNEAQ come from the germline V gene (reference sequence). Trimming took off 2 bases at V and 2 bases at J, with 8 bases between the two ends. The CDR3 region has the DNA TGTGCCAGCAGCTTAAGTACTGTCACAGATACGCAGTATTTT. Its protein is CASSLSTVTDTQYF.

In its sample, this clone was seen once. V is TRBV5-1 and J is TRBJ2-3; possible D gene TRBD2, 5 bases. There are 15 residues in the CDR3. With 0 bases removed from V and 2 bases from J, the gap between germline ends came to 10 bases. CDR1 is SGHRS and CDR2 is YFSETQ in the germline V gene. The CDR3 nucleotides are TGCGCCAGCAGCTTGGATTCGGGATTCACAGATACGCAGTATTTT. Translation: CASSLDSGFTDTQYF.